These 26 T cell receptor beta chains were sequenced from one sample in a study of radiation and T cells in renal cell carcinoma. The data were produced by immunoSEQ multiplex PCR, yet TCRdb's version contains in-frame clones alone and is incomplete. The sample holds approximately 86,000 clones; around four fifths are singletons and the top ten take approximately 8.6%. The time point was: blood 4 weeks post-SBRT, at nephrectomy. Treatment here: 15 Gy SBRT to primary tumor, nephrectomy 4 weeks later. The sample was blood, taken from a patient whose treatment included radiotherapy and nephrectomy. The source of these receptors is a man between 50 and 59 years old with renal cell carcinoma.

The chain carries TRBV30 and TRBJ1-2; D is ambiguous. CDR1 and CDR2 from the germline V gene are GTSNPN and SVGIG (reference sequence). V shed 5 bases and J shed 1 base, with 11 bases lying between them. This CDR3 region has 13 residues. The CDR3 region has the DNA TGTGCCTGGGGACCGACCCTTAACTATGGCTACACCTTC. Protein: CAWGPTLNYGYTF.

The V and J genes are TRBV9 and TRBJ1-4, with D maybe TRBD1 (5 bases). V was pared by 0 bases and J by 8 bases, with 11 bases between. The CDR3 sequence is 14 residues long. CDR1 is SGDLS and CDR2 is YYNGEE in the germline V gene. The CDR3 region has the DNA TGTGCCAGCAGCGTAGATGGGGGTGGGGAAAAACTGTTTTTT. Amino acid sequence: CASSVDGGGEKLFF.

The chain employs TRBV21-1 and TRBJ1-5. TRBV21-1 is deemed a pseudogene. The CDR3 runs 13 residues. CDR3 DNA sequence: TGTGCCAGCAGCAAAGAGGATAATCAGCCCCAGCATTTT. It is translated as CASSKEDNQPQHF.

The V gene is TRBV4-1, the J gene TRBJ2-5; D not resolved. V dropped 0 bases and J dropped 7 bases, with 9 bases sitting between them. Germline-derived CDR1 and CDR2 are MGHRA and YSYEKL. There are 13 residues in the CDR3. CDR3: CASSQEGIGTQYF. CDR3 DNA: TGCGCCAGCAGCCAAGAAGGGATAGGGACCCAGTACTTC.

The chain is built from TRBV29-1 and TRBJ2-5; weak D call: TRBD2 (7 bases). With 7 bases removed from V and 4 bases from J, the gap between germline ends came to 16 bases. The CDR3 is made up of 13 amino acids. CDR1 is SQVTM, CDR2 ANQGSEA, per germline. CDR3 DNA sequence: TGCAGCGCCGACCGAGGGGGGGCAGAGACCCAGTACTTC. Its translation is CSADRGGAETQYF.

This rearrangement joins TRBV4-3 to TRBJ1-3; 7 bases are a match to TRBD1. V lost 3 bases and J lost 4; bases outside the gene matches: 9. CDR1 is LGHNA and CDR2 is YSLEER in the germline V gene. The CDR3 has 16 amino acids. In nucleotides, the CDR3 is TGCGCCAGCAGCCAGACAGGACCGGGACAGGGAAACACCATATATTTT. Translated: CASSQTGPGQGNTIYF.

V and J are TRBV27 and TRBJ2-3, with D unresolved. Per the germline V gene, CDR1 is MNHEY and CDR2 is SMNVEV (reference sequence). V was trimmed by 0 bases and J by 0 bases, leaving 16 bases between them. The CDR3 runs to 18 residues. The CDR3 DNA is TGTGCCAGCAGTTTATCGAGGACCTGGACCCCAAGCACAGATACGCAGTATTTT. This gives the protein CASSLSRTWTPSTDTQYF.

This sequence joins TRBV5-1 and TRBJ2-1, with 8 bases that match TRBD1. The CDR3 consists of 15 residues. Germline lookup yields CDR1 SGHRS and CDR2 YFSETQ. After removal of 2 bases from V and 3 bases from J, the junction contained 4 bases not matched to a gene. Here the CDR3 DNA reads TGCGCCAGCAGCTTTACAGGGGGTTTCTACAATGAGCAGTTCTTC. Translating it yields CASSFTGGFYNEQFF.

The chain is built from TRBV6-5 and TRBJ1-4, with D tentatively TRBD1 (5 bases). In germline, CDR1 is MNHEY, CDR2 SVGAGI. Deletions cut 6 bases from V and 0 bases from J, with 8 bases between. The CDR3 contains 14 residues. CDR3 in amino acids: CASRDSTTNEKLFF. The CDR3 nucleotides are TGTGCCAGCAGAGACAGTACAACTAATGAAAAACTGTTTTTT.

This clone was counted a few times. The chain uses TRBV30 and TRBJ1-1; 9 bases line up with TRBD1. Germline values: CDR1 GTSNPN, CDR2 SVGIG (reference sequence). This CDR3 contains 13 residues. CDR3 bases: TGTGCAGAACAAATACAGGGGGCAGTTGAAGCTTTCTTT. Amino acid sequence: CAEQIQGAVEAFF.

This clone was seen a handful of times. The chain joins TRBV7-9 to TRBJ1-6, with D maybe TRBD1 (5 bases). Trimming took 3 bases from V and 7 from J, leaving 10 bases between them. The CDR3 sequence is 14 residues long. The germline gives CDR1 SEHNR, CDR2 FQNEAQ (reference sequence). CDR3 loop: CASSFSTENSPLHF. The DNA for the CDR3 is TGTGCCAGCAGCTTTTCGACAGAGAATTCACCCCTCCACTTT.

V and J are TRBV5-4 and TRBJ1-2; maybe TRBD1 (5 bases). The germline V gene encodes CDR1 SGHNT and CDR2 YYREEE (reference sequence). The CDR3 spans 16 residues. V was trimmed by 0 bases and J by 10 bases, leaving 22 bases between them. The CDR3 loop reads CASSLGQGTLNVYYTF. DNA of the CDR3: TGTGCCAGCAGCTTGGGGCAGGGTACCTTGAACGTCTACTACACCTTC.

The chain links TRBV5-6 to TRBJ2-7; D remains ambiguous. This CDR3 contains 12 residues. Trimming removed 4 bases at V and 1 base at J, with 6 bases between. Germline assignment: CDR1 SGHDT and CDR2 YYEEEE. CDR3 sequence reads: CASSASSYEQYF. In DNA, the CDR3 is TGTGCCAGCAGCGCATCATCCTACGAGCAGTACTTC.

The V and J genes are TRBV28 and TRBJ2-7, with 9 bases fitting TRBD2. Germline loops: CDR1 MDHEN, CDR2 SYDVKM. V lost 1 base and J lost 1; bases outside the gene matches: 5. The CDR3 has 16 amino acids. DNA of the CDR3: TGTGCCAGCAGTTTATCAGGACTAGCGCAGTCCTACGAGCAGTACTTC. It codes for CASSLSGLAQSYEQYF.

The CDR3 is CASRGQGWTEAFF. The CDR3, as DNA: TGTGCCAGCAGGGGACAGGGCTGGACTGAAGCTTTCTTT. J is TRBJ1-1 and V is TRBV28, with TRBD1 identical over 9 bases. The CDR3 length is 13 residues. Germline V gives CDR1 MDHEN, CDR2 SYDVKM. V was clipped by 6 bases and J by 5 bases; unmatched bases: 4.

The rearrangement joins TRBV5-1 to TRBJ2-1, with D tentatively TRBD1 (5 bases). The CDR3 runs 13 residues. V was pared by 0 bases and J by 6 bases, with 7 bases between. CDR1 is SGHRS and CDR2 is YFSETQ in the germline V gene. CDR3 loop: CASSLGGLNEQFF. For the CDR3, the DNA is TGCGCCAGCAGCTTGGGGGGCCTCAATGAGCAGTTCTTC. Looking up the rest from reference TRBV5-1 and TRBJ2-1 gives the full variable domain: KAGVTQTPRYLIKTRGQQVTLSCSPISGHRSVSWYQQTPGQGLQFLFEYFSETQRNKGNFPGRFSGRQFSNSRSEMNVSTLELGDSALYLCASSLGGLNEQFFGPGTRLTVL.

The rearrangement joins TRBV4-3 to TRBJ1-1; the D gene is possibly TRBD1 (6 bases). The CDR3 covers 16 residues. Germline assignment: CDR1 LGHNA and CDR2 YSLEER. With 0 bases removed from V and 5 bases from J, the gap between germline ends came to 16 bases. CDR3 nucleotide sequence: TGCGCCAGCAGCCAAGATCACGGGGGGCGAGGGACTGAAGCTTTCTTT. This gives the protein CASSQDHGGRGTEAFF.

The V call is TRBV18, the J call TRBJ1-2, with D hard to call. The CDR3 is 13 residues long. Germline-derived CDR1 and CDR2 are KGHSH and LQKENI. V was trimmed by 3 bases and J by 4 bases, leaving 9 bases between them. In DNA form, the CDR3 reads TGTGCCAGCTCACCGGAGGGAACCTATGGCTACACCTTC. Protein: CASSPEGTYGYTF. The full variable domain, completed using reference TRBV18 and TRBJ1-2, is NAGVMQNPRHLVRRRGQEARLRCSPMKGHSHVYWYRQLPEEGLKFMVYLQKENIIDESGMPKERFSAEFPKEGPSILRIQQVVRGDSAAYFCASSPEGTYGYTFGSGTRLTVV.

The rearrangement uses TRBV6-6 and TRBJ2-3; D call uncertain. V was pared by 5 bases and J by 6 bases, with 9 bases between. The germline gives CDR1 MNHNY, CDR2 SVGAGI (reference sequence). The CDR3 covers 12 residues. The CDR3 DNA sequence: TGTGCCAGCAGTCCGACGGTGGATACGCAGTATTTT. This codes for CASSPTVDTQYF.

The chain is built from TRBV6-5 and TRBJ1-2, with D tentatively TRBD1 (6 bases). The CDR3 loop spans 15 amino acids. V was pared by 7 bases and J by 8 bases, with 23 bases between. Germline V lookup: CDR1 MNHEY, CDR2 SVGAGI. CDR3 nucleotides: TGTGCCAGCAAAGCTTATAAATACAGGGATCTAGGCTACACCTTC. Its translation is CASKAYKYRDLGYTF.

The genes are TRBV28 and TRBJ2-1, with 11 bases identical to TRBD2. Germline CDR1 and CDR2: MDHEN and SYDVKM. Trimming took 6 bases from V and 4 from J; bases not matched to a gene: 5. The CDR3 sequence is 15 residues long. The CDR3 region has the DNA TGTGCCAGCAGCCCCACTAGCGGGAGTTACAATGAGCAGTTCTTC. As protein: CASSPTSGSYNEQFF.

The rearrangement links TRBV5-1 to TRBJ1-2, with 7 bases matching TRBD1. Trimming cost V 0 bases and J 3 bases; bases outside gene matches: 5. CDR3 length: 15 residues. Germline V gene data show CDR1 as SGHRS and CDR2 as YFSETQ. The CDR3 DNA follows: TGCGCCAGCAGCTTGGCTGACAGGGAGGACTATGGCTACACCTTC. It is translated as CASSLADREDYGYTF. The variable domain in full, completed from reference TRBV5-1 and TRBJ1-2, reads KAGVTQTPRYLIKTRGQQVTLSCSPISGHRSVSWYQQTPGQGLQFLFEYFSETQRNKGNFPGRFSGRQFSNSRSEMNVSTLELGDSALYLCASSLADREDYGYTFGSGTRLTVV.

The rearrangement uses TRBV2 and TRBJ2-5, with D possibly being TRBD1 (5 bases). The CDR3 has 14 amino acids. V was clipped by 1 base and J by 5 bases, with 11 bases between them. The germline V gene encodes CDR1 SNHLY and CDR2 FYNNEI. CDR3: CASSEGTNGETQYF. The CDR3 nucleotides read TGTGCCAGCAGTGAAGGGACAAATGGTGAGACCCAGTACTTC.

The chain links TRBV4-2 to TRBJ2-3, with TRBD2 identical over 12 bases. Losses at the gene ends were 4 bases for V and 2 bases for J; bases not matched to a gene: 10. Germline CDR1 is LGHNA and CDR2 is YNFKEQ. CDR3 size: 18 residues. CDR3 amino acids: CASSRNQLAGGHTDTQYF. The CDR3 region has the DNA TGTGCCAGCAGCCGCAACCAACTAGCGGGGGGACACACAGATACGCAGTATTTT.

This rearrangement joins TRBV5-1 to TRBJ1-6; TRBD1 is a possible D gene (6 bases). Trimming cost V 3 bases and J 9 bases, with 16 bases left between them. CDR3 size: 15 residues. Germline-derived CDR1 and CDR2 are SGHRS and YFSETQ. DNA of the CDR3: TGCGCCAGCAGCTCTCAGACAGGTTCGGGTTCACCCCTCCACTTT. Its protein is CASSSQTGSGSPLHF.

The chain carries TRBV9 and TRBJ1-4; possible D gene TRBD1, 5 bases. Trimming took 0 bases from V and 8 from J, leaving 14 bases between them. The CDR3 length is 15 residues. The V gene's germline CDR1 is SGDLS and CDR2 YYNGEE. In DNA form, the CDR3 reads TGTGCCAGCAGCGTAGAAGAGGGGAGGGACGAAAAACTGTTTTTT. Translating it yields CASSVEEGRDEKLFF.